The rows below give T cell receptor beta chains drawn from one sample of a study of cytomegalovirus exposure and HLA in healthy donors. Repertoires were generated with immunoSEQ multiplex PCR, while TCRdb's copy carries only in-frame clones and drops some. The sample includes 160,000 or so clones, just under 90% of them seen just once. Sample: PBMCs. The receptors were gathered from a woman aged 25 to 39 in good health and CMV-seronegative. CDR3s include the opening cysteine and the closing phenylalanine or tryptophan. Each record gives: J gene, D gene, V gene, clone size, CDR3 DNA, CDR3 protein. The D gene is left open where the match is weak. Clone sizes are given selectively: once, few, many, or a class where the clone is expanded.

TRBJ1-1 NA TRBV6-1 NA TGTGCCAGCAAAGAGGGAATGAACACTGAAGCTTTCTTT CASKEGMNTEAFF
TRBJ2-7 TRBD1 TRBV7-6 NA TGTGCCAGCAGGGGACAGGAGCCCGAGCAGTACTTC CASRGQEPEQYF
TRBJ1-2 NA TRBV6-1 NA TGTGCCAGCAGTGCCCGGGACAACTTTAACTATGGCTACACCTTC CASSARDNFNYGYTF
TRBJ1-2 TRBD1 TRBV5-1 NA TGCGCCAGCAGCTTGGGGACAGGGATATTTGGCTACACCTTC CASSLGTGIFGYTF
TRBJ1-2 TRBD1 TRBV7-6 NA TGTGCCAGCAGCCCGACAGGGGCCTACGACTATGGCTACACCTTC CASSPTGAYDYGYTF
TRBJ2-3 TRBD2 TRBV7-9 once TGTGCCAGCAGCTTAGGCGCTAGCGGGGGGGTCACAGATACGCAGTATTTT CASSLGASGGVTDTQYF
TRBJ1-2 NA TRBV21-1 NA TGTGCCAGCAGCCCCGGAAGGACAGGGGTCGCTAACTATGGCTACACCTTC CASSPGRTGVANYGYTF
TRBJ1-1 NA TRBV29-1 NA TGCAGCGTTGAGGGGGGGGTCTTTACCATGAACACTGAAGCTTTCTTT CSVEGGVFTMNTEAFF
TRBJ2-2 NA TRBV4-3 NA TGCGCCAGCAGCCAAAGCACCACGAACACCGGGGAGCTGTTTTTT CASSQSTTNTGELFF
TRBJ2-7 TRBD2 TRBV4-2 NA TGTGCCAGCAGCCAAGAGGGAAGCGGGGTTTACGAGCAGTACTTC CASSQEGSGVYEQYF
TRBJ2-5 NA TRBV5-4 NA TGTGCCAGCAGCTTGGCTGGCCGGGAGCTAGGGACCCAGTACTTC CASSLAGRELGTQYF
TRBJ1-1 NA TRBV6-5 NA TGTGCCAGCAGTTACCCAGGACAAAAAGCTTTCTTT CASSYPGQKAFF
TRBJ1-1 NA TRBV6-1 NA TGTGCCAGCAGAGTGATACAGCAAAACACTGAAGCTTTCTTT CASRVIQQNTEAFF
TRBJ2-7 TRBD2 TRBV2 few TGTGCCAGCAACGGACTAGCGGGGCCGTACGAGCAGTACTTC CASNGLAGPYEQYF
TRBJ2-3 NA TRBV4-1 NA TGCGCCAGCAGCCAAGTGTCTAGTCGGACAGATACGCAGTATTTT CASSQVSSRTDTQYF
TRBJ2-7 NA TRBV4-1 NA TGCGCCAGCAGCCCTGCGAGCGAATCGACCTACGAGCAGTACTTC CASSPASESTYEQYF
TRBJ2-3 NA TRBV2 NA TGTGCCAGAGAAACGGAGTCTCGCGATACGCAGTATTTT CARETESRDTQYF
TRBJ1-2 NA TRBV18 NA TGTGCCAGCTCATCGAACCAGGCTCTCTATGGCTACACCTTC CASSSNQALYGYTF
TRBJ2-6 NA TRBV5-1 NA TGCGCCAGCAGTTTATCGGGGATGGGTGGGGCCAACGTCCTGACTTTC CASSLSGMGGANVLTF
TRBJ1-4 NA TRBV2 NA TGTGCCAGCAGTGAAGCGAATCAGGGACTGGAAAAACTGTTTTTT CASSEANQGLEKLFF
TRBJ2-5 NA TRBV20-1 NA TGCAGTGCAAAGGAGTTGGAGACCCAGTACTTC CSAKELETQYF
TRBJ1-2 NA TRBV6-5 NA TGTGCCAGCACCCTGTTGGGGCCCTCCCTGGGTGGCTACACCTTC CASTLLGPSLGGYTF
TRBJ1-1 NA TRBV2 NA TGTGCCAGCAGTGAAACAGGGAGGAACACTGAAGCTTTCTTT CASSETGRNTEAFF
TRBJ2-5 TRBD2 TRBV11-2 NA TGTGCCAGCAGCATCGGGACTAGCGGTAACCAAGAGACCCAGTACTTC CASSIGTSGNQETQYF
TRBJ1-6 NA TRBV30 NA TGTGCCTGGAGCAACATAATCCGCTCGGGACAAGTCCACTTT CAWSNIIRSGQVHF
TRBJ1-1 NA TRBV6-5 NA TGTGCCAGCAGTTGGGGGGGGCGCGAGACTGAAGCTTTCTTT CASSWGGRETEAFF
TRBJ1-3 NA TRBV5-1 NA TGCGCCAGCAGCAAGACCGGGTTCCCCATATATTTT CASSKTGFPIYF
TRBJ1-4 NA TRBV19 NA TGTGCCAGTAGCCTCGACAGCCCTATCGCAACTAATGAAAAACTGTTTTTT CASSLDSPIATNEKLFF
TRBJ1-1 NA TRBV5-6 NA TGTGCCAGCAGCTTGGTCAGGGAGGGGAAGACTGAAGCTTTCTTT CASSLVREGKTEAFF
TRBJ1-6 TRBD1 TRBV2 NA TGTGCCAGCAGTGAAGAGACAGGGTGGGATAATTCACCCCTCCACTTT CASSEETGWDNSPLHF
TRBJ2-2 NA TRBV4-1 NA TGCGCCAGCAGCCAATCCCACCCAGGACAGCCTTTCACCGGGGAGCTGTTTTTT CASSQSHPGQPFTGELFF
TRBJ1-1 NA TRBV4-3 NA TGCGCCAGCAGCCCCGGTCACAGGAGCACTGAAGCTTTCTTT CASSPGHRSTEAFF